Below, 29 T cell receptor beta chains from the same sample are listed, as sequenced in a study of blood T cell repertoires in COVID-19. Method: immunoSEQ multiplex PCR; TCRdb's copy keeps in-frame clones and lacks some. The data show 130,000 to 150,000 clones, over 85% seen once. Sequenced material: peripheral blood. These receptors originate from a human donor in a cohort sampled during active COVID-19.

This chain links TRBV20-1 with TRBJ2-1; D is unresolved. Trimming left V 3 bases short and J 4 bases short, with 4 bases between. The CDR3 is 11 amino acids. Germline loops: CDR1 DFQATT, CDR2 SNEGSKA (reference sequence). The CDR3 DNA reads as TGCAGTGCTAGGAGATACAATGAGCAGTTCTTC. Translating gives CSARRYNEQFF.

The CDR3 loop reads CAWGRSYTGELFF. In DNA form, the CDR3 reads TGTGCCTGGGGTAGAAGCTACACCGGGGAGCTGTTTTTT. The rearrangement links TRBV30 to TRBJ2-2; D is undetermined. The germline V and J ends were trimmed by 5 bases and 3 bases, with 10 bases remaining between them. The CDR3 has 13 residues. Germline lookup yields CDR1 GTSNPN and CDR2 SVGIG (reference sequence).

This chain joins TRBV4-2 and TRBJ2-3; TRBD1 is a possible D gene (5 bases). Germline CDR1 is LGHNA and CDR2 is YNFKEQ. This CDR3 comprises 17 residues. The V gene lost 0 bases and the J gene lost 2 bases, with 15 bases spanning the gap. The CDR3 DNA reads TGTGCCAGCAGCCAAGATCTGACAGTCCACCCCACAGATACGCAGTATTTT. Encoded protein: CASSQDLTVHPTDTQYF.

V gene TRBV4-3 combines with J gene TRBJ1-1; D gene ambiguous. The germline V and J ends were trimmed by 0 bases and 4 bases, with 9 bases remaining between them. Per germline, CDR1 LGHNA and CDR2 YSLEER. The CDR3 covers 14 residues. As DNA, the CDR3 is TGCGCCAGCAGCCAAGATGACGGGTCCACTGAAGCTTTCTTT. Translating it yields CASSQDDGSTEAFF.

The chain joins TRBV9 to TRBJ1-2; 7 nucleotides line up with TRBD1. The CDR3 consists of 13 residues. The germline V gene has CDR1 SGDLS and CDR2 YYNGEE. The V gene end was trimmed by 3 bases and the J gene end by 4 bases; junction bases not matched to a gene: 3. The CDR3 is CASSGGDSYGYTF. The CDR3 coding sequence is TGTGCCAGCAGCGGAGGGGACAGCTATGGCTACACCTTC.

The rearrangement joins TRBV13 to TRBJ1-1; TRBD1 might be the D (6 bases). CDR1 is PRHDT and CDR2 is FYEKMQ in the germline V gene (reference sequence). Trimming took off 2 bases at V and 5 bases at J, with 12 bases between the two ends. CDR3 length: 14 amino acids. The CDR3 reads CASSLSGARTEAFF. In DNA form, the CDR3 reads TGTGCCAGCAGCTTATCAGGGGCCAGGACTGAAGCTTTCTTT. Full variable domain (remainder filled in from reference TRBV13 and TRBJ1-1): AAGVIQSPRHLIKEKRETATLKCYPIPRHDTVYWYQQGPGQDPQFLISFYEKMQSDKGSIPDRFSAQQFSDYHSELNMSSLELGDSALYFCASSLSGARTEAFFGQGTRLTVV.

The V gene is TRBV10-1, the J gene TRBJ2-7; tentative D call: TRBD1 (5 bases). V was trimmed by 4 bases and J by 2 bases, leaving 21 bases between them. This CDR3 spans 17 amino acids. CDR1 is WNHNN and CDR2 is SYGVQD in the germline V gene (reference sequence). This chain's CDR3 is CASSGGHAQDPTYEQYF. The DNA of the CDR3 is TGCGCCAGCAGTGGTGGACACGCACAAGATCCAACCTACGAGCAGTACTTC.

This rearrangement joins TRBV6-5 to TRBJ1-4, with unresolved D. Trimming removed 0 bases at V and 1 base at J, with 6 bases between. Per the germline V gene, CDR1 is MNHEY and CDR2 is SVGAGI. This CDR3 has 15 residues. The CDR3 sequence is CASSYSLETNEKLFF. In DNA form, the CDR3 reads TGTGCCAGCAGTTACTCGTTAGAAACTAATGAAAAACTGTTTTTT.

The chain has TRBV9 and TRBJ2-2, with D possibly matching TRBD2 (5 bases). Germline values: CDR1 SGDLS, CDR2 YYNGEE. The CDR3 spans 14 residues. The V end was cut by 3 bases, the J end by 7 bases, with 13 bases between. CDR3 coding DNA: TGTGCCAGCAGCGATTTTCGGGAAGGCGGGGAGCTGTTTTTT. It specifies CASSDFREGGELFF.

J is TRBJ1-5 and V is TRBV19; D gene unclear. The V and J ends lost 8 bases and 7 bases respectively, with 15 bases between them. This CDR3 spans 13 amino acids. Germline V CDR1 and CDR2: LNHDA, SQIVND (reference sequence). CDR3 in amino acids: CASGGSPRQPQHF. The CDR3 DNA reads TGTGCCAGTGGCGGGAGTCCAAGGCAGCCCCAGCATTTT.

To note about this clone: This sequence is one base from a far larger clone and is likely a read error. This chain joins TRBV6-5 and TRBJ2-7, with 8 bases aligning to TRBD1. This CDR3 comprises 14 residues. CDR1 is MNHEY and CDR2 is SVGAGI in the germline V gene. V lost 4 bases and J lost 1; bases outside the gene matches: 3. CDR3: CASSSTGGSYEQYF. The DNA for the CDR3 is TGTGCCAGCAGTTCAACAGGGGGTTCCTACGAGCAGTACTTC.

The chain uses TRBV16 and TRBJ1-2, with a possible D match to TRBD1 (6 bases). The CDR3 consists of 12 residues. Germline V gives CDR1 KGHSY, CDR2 FQNENV. Trimming shortened V by 5 bases and J by 5 bases, and 9 bases separated the two germline ends. In DNA form, the CDR3 reads TGTGCCAGCAGCACACAGGGATATGGCTACACCTTC. It specifies CASSTQGYGYTF.

This chain joins TRBV5-1 and TRBJ1-1, with 7 bases that match TRBD1. V shed 2 bases and J 0 bases; nucleotides not matched to a gene: 4. This CDR3 has 15 amino acids. CDR1 and CDR2 from the germline V gene are SGHRS and YFSETQ. CDR3 sequence reads: CASSLTGTVNTEAFF. The CDR3 bases are TGCGCCAGCAGCTTAACCGGGACAGTGAACACTGAAGCTTTCTTT.

The chain joins TRBV28 to TRBJ1-2; 9 nucleotides match TRBD1. This CDR3 spans 14 amino acids. CDR1 and CDR2 (germline): MDHEN, SYDVKM. J gave up 5 bases and V 5 bases, and 6 bases lay outside the gene matches. CDR3 coding DNA: TGTGCCAGCAGTACCTACAGGGGGCTGTATGGCTACACCTTC. Protein product: CASSTYRGLYGYTF.

V and J are TRBV6-2 or TRBV6-3 and TRBJ1-1, with D uncertain. V was trimmed by 4 bases and J by 1 base, leaving 10 bases between them. Germline values: CDR1 MNHEY, CDR2 SVGEGT. There are 14 residues in the CDR3. The CDR3 region is CASSSGLKNTEAFF. The CDR3 region has the DNA TGTGCCAGCAGTTCCGGTCTCAAGAACACTGAAGCTTTCTTT.

The chain uses TRBV19 and TRBJ1-1; 8 bases line up with TRBD1. The CDR3 covers 12 residues. Unmatched junction bases numbered 6, after V lost 9 bases and J lost 6 bases. Germline V gene data show CDR1 as LNHDA and CDR2 as SQIVND (reference sequence). The CDR3 DNA sequence: TGTGCCAGCAGACAGGGGTGGTCTGAAGCTTTCTTT. Protein product: CASRQGWSEAFF.

The V and J genes are TRBV2 and TRBJ1-6; 7 bases fit TRBD1. Germline V CDR1 and CDR2: SNHLY, FYNNEI. This CDR3 region has 16 residues. Trimming removed 5 bases from V and 2 bases from J; junction bases left unmatched: 6. The CDR3, as DNA: TGTGCCAGCAGTAGCCGGACAGGAACCTATAATTCACCCCTCCACTTT. It codes for CASSSRTGTYNSPLHF.

The rearrangement joins TRBV6-5 to TRBJ2-7; the D gene is possibly TRBD2 (7 bases). The CDR3 totals 16 residues. Germline CDR1 and CDR2: MNHEY and SVGAGI. V lost 2 bases to trimming and J lost 6 bases, with 20 bases between them. CDR3 protein: CASSYEGPRRGGEQYF. The CDR3 nucleotides are TGTGCCAGCAGTTACGAAGGGCCTCGGAGGGGGGGCGAGCAGTACTTC.

J is TRBJ1-3 and V is TRBV4-2; TRBD1 agrees at 8 bases. The trim removed 3 bases at V and 0 bases at J, leaving 4 bases unmatched. This CDR3 has 16 residues. CDR1 is LGHNA and CDR2 is YNFKEQ in the germline V gene. The CDR3 sequence is CASSQDRAFSGNTIYF. DNA of the CDR3: TGTGCCAGCAGCCAGGACAGGGCCTTCTCTGGAAACACCATATATTTT.

The chain links TRBV15 to TRBJ2-7, with a tentative D call TRBD1 (6 bases). Germline V gene sequence: CDR1 LNHNV, CDR2 YYDKDF (reference sequence). CDR3 length: 19 residues. Trimming left V 0 bases short and J 6 bases short, with 27 bases between. The CDR3 loop is CATSRDRRLFYTGKGEQYF. CDR3 sequence (DNA): TGTGCCACCAGCAGAGATCGACGGTTGTTCTATACAGGGAAGGGCGAGCAGTACTTC. The full variable domain, its missing parts supplied by reference TRBV15 and TRBJ2-7, is DAMVIQNPRYQVTQFGKPVTLSCSQTLNHNVMYWYQQKSSQAPKLLFHYYDKDFNNEADTPDNFQSRRPNTSFCFLDIRSPGLGDTAMYLCATSRDRRLFYTGKGEQYFGPGTRLTVT.

The V gene is TRBV7-9, the J gene TRBJ1-1; D ambiguous. CDR3 size: 17 residues. The V gene lost 1 base and the J gene lost 4 bases, with 19 bases spanning the gap. CDR1 is SEHNR, CDR2 FQNEAQ, per germline (reference sequence). The CDR3 sequence: CASSLDSAGSFSTEAFF. DNA of the CDR3: TGTGCCAGCAGCTTAGATTCGGCAGGTTCGTTTTCCACTGAAGCTTTCTTT.

This chain uses TRBV9 with TRBJ2-7; 13 nucleotides align to TRBD2. J was trimmed by 6 bases and V by 3 bases; bases with no gene match: 6. Germline assignment: CDR1 SGDLS and CDR2 YYNGEE. The CDR3 is 15 amino acids. In DNA form, the CDR3 reads TGTGCCAGCAGCGCTTGGACTAGCGGGGGTTCCGAGCAGTACTTC. It encodes CASSAWTSGGSEQYF.

The V and J genes are TRBV5-5 and TRBJ2-5, with D possibly matching TRBD1 (6 bases). From germline, CDR1 is SGHKS and CDR2 YYEKEE (reference sequence). The length of the CDR3 is 14 residues. V lost 0 bases to trimming and J lost 4 bases, with 10 bases between them. The CDR3 spells CASSLEGHLETQYF. The CDR3 DNA sequence: TGTGCCAGCAGCTTGGAGGGACATTTAGAGACCCAGTACTTC. Full variable domain (remainder filled in from reference TRBV5-5 and TRBJ2-5): DAGVTQSPTHLIKTRGQQVTLRCSPISGHKSVSWYQQVLGQGPQFIFQYYEKEERGRGNFPDRFSARQFPNYSSELNVNALLLGDSALYLCASSLEGHLETQYFGPGTRLLVL.

The V and J genes are TRBV5-4 and TRBJ2-7; perhaps TRBD1 as D (6 bases). The V and J ends lost 2 bases and 5 bases respectively, with 17 bases between them. This CDR3 region has 15 residues. From germline, CDR1 is SGHNT and CDR2 YYREEE (reference sequence). The CDR3 DNA is TGTGCCAGCAGCTTACCTACAGGGACGGGGAACGAGCAGTACTTC. Protein: CASSLPTGTGNEQYF. The full variable domain, with the rest looked up from reference TRBV5-4 and TRBJ2-7, is ETGVTQSPTHLIKTRGQQVTLRCSSQSGHNTVSWYQQALGQGPQFIFQYYREEENGRGNFPPRFSGLQFPNYSSELNVNALELDDSALYLCASSLPTGTGNEQYFGPGTRLTVT.

This chain joins TRBV7-2 and TRBJ2-2, with D perhaps TRBD1 (6 bases). This CDR3 has 17 amino acids. V lost 1 base, J lost 7 bases, and 19 bases lay in between. Germline V lookup: CDR1 SGHTA, CDR2 FQGNSA. The CDR3 here is CASSLGVTGLALGELFF. The CDR3 bases are TGTGCCAGCAGCTTAGGTGTGACAGGCCTTGCTCTCGGGGAGCTGTTTTTT.

The J gene is TRBJ2-2, the V gene TRBV30; the match to TRBD1 covers 7 bases. The CDR3 loop spans 15 amino acids. Germline trimming cut 7 bases from V and 2 bases from J; bases unmatched to any gene: 10. Germline V CDR1 and CDR2: GTSNPN, SVGIG (reference sequence). CDR3 loop: CASCERDSNTGELFF. The CDR3 bases are TGTGCCTCGTGTGAAAGGGACAGTAACACCGGGGAGCTGTTTTTT. The entire variable domain, with the rest obtained from reference TRBV30 and TRBJ2-2, is as follows: SQTIHQWPATLVQPVGSPLSLECTVEGTSNPNLYWYRQAAGRGLQLLFYSVGIGQISSEVPQNLSASRPQDRQFILSSKKLLLSDSGFYLCASCERDSNTGELFFGEGSRLTVL.

This sequence joins TRBV6-5 and TRBJ2-3; 9 nucleotides align to TRBD2. The CDR3 has 14 amino acids. The V segment lost 4 bases and the J segment 4 bases; nucleotides outside the gene matches: 3. Germline CDR1 reads MNHEY; CDR2 reads SVGAGI. CDR3 sequence: CASSWQRGADTQYF. CDR3 nucleotide sequence: TGTGCCAGCAGTTGGCAGCGGGGGGCAGATACGCAGTATTTT.

This clone has more than one count but fewer than ten. CDR3 DNA sequence: TGTGCCAGCAGCTTACGGTGGCAGGGATTCTACGAGCAGTACTTC. This translates into CASSLRWQGFYEQYF. V usage is TRBV11-3 and J usage is TRBJ2-7; TRBD1 is a possible D gene (5 bases). The CDR3 is made up of 15 amino acids. V dropped 2 bases and J dropped 3 bases, with 14 bases sitting between them. Germline V gene data show CDR1 as SGHNT and CDR2 as YENEEA.

The CDR3 DNA reads as TGTGCCAGCAGCTTAGTGGGTAGCGGGGGCACAGATACGCAGTATTTT. Its protein product is CASSLVGSGGTDTQYF. The chain couples TRBV11-2 to TRBJ2-3; 8 positions agree with TRBD2. Germline V gene data show CDR1 as SGHAT and CDR2 as FQNNGV. The CDR3 is made up of 16 amino acids. Trimming cost V 1 base and J 1 base; bases outside gene matches: 4.